This T cell receptor (beta chain) was sequenced for a study of blood T cell repertoires in COVID-19. The wider study: Donors in the United States, Italy and Spain gave samples during acute or convalescent COVID-19. Sample material is recorded as cDNA or gDNA derived from T cells, B-cell-depleted T cells, or PBMCs.

Original processing methods: Estimates of nucleated cell counts were drawn from the amplification of reference gene primers. Sequencing used immunoSEQ multiplex PCR; TCRdb keeps in-frame clones, though not all of them. The DNA was the basis for D and trimming; V, J and clone size are from that table. The top ten hold less than 3% of the sample, which has a few hundred thousand clones, roughly 88% seen once. This clone was seen only once. The specimen sequenced was peripheral blood. This TCR came from a woman in her twenties or thirties with active or convalescent COVID-19.

CDR3 in DNA: TGTGCCAGCAGTAGTTTCGGACAGTATAGGGCGGACGAGCAGTACTTC. Amino acid sequence: CASSSFGQYRADEQYF. The chain couples TRBV28 to TRBJ2-7; D may be TRBD1 (6 bases). V lost 5 bases to trimming and J lost 5 bases, with 22 bases between them. CDR1 MDHEN and CDR2 SYDVKM come from the germline V gene. CDR3 length: 16 residues. The full variable domain, rest sourced from reference TRBV28 and TRBJ2-7, is DVKVTQSSRYLVKRTGEKVFLECVQDMDHENMFWYRQDPGLGLRLIYFSYDVKMKEKGDIPEGYSVSREKKERFSLILESASTNQTSMYLCASSSFGQYRADEQYFGPGTRLTVT.